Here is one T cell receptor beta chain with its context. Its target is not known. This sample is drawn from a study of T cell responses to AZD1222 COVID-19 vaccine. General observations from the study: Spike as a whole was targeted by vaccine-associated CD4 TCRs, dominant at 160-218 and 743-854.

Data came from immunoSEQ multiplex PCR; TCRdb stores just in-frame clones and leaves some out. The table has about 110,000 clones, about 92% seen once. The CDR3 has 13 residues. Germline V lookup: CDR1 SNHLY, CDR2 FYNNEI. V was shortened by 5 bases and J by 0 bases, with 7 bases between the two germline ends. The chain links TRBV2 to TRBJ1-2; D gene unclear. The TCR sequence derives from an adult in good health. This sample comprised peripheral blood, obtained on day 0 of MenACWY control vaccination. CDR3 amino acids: CASSFGANYGYTF. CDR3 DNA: TGTGCCAGCAGTTTCGGGGCTAACTATGGCTACACCTTC.